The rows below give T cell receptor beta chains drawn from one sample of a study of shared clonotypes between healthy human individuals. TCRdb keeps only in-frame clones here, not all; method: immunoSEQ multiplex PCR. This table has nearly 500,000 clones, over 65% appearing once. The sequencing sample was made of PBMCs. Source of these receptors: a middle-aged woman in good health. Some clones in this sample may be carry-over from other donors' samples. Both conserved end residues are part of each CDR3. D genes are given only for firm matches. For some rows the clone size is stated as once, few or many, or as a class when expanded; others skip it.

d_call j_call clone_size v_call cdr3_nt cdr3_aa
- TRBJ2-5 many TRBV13 TGTGCCAGCAGCGTAAAAGTCCAAGAGACCCAGTACTTC CASSVKVQETQYF
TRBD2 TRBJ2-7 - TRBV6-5 TGTGCCAGCAGTTCTGCGGGAGACATCAACGAGCAGTACTTC CASSSAGDINEQYF
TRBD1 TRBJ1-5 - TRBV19 TGTGCCAGTAGGTACAGGGGTGGCGGTCAGCCCCAGCATTTT CASRYRGGGQPQHF
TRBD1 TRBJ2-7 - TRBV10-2 TGCGCCAGCAGTGAGTCGGGACAGGGGCCCTACGAGCAGTACTTC CASSESGQGPYEQYF
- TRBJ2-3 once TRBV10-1 TGCGCCAGCAGTGAGTCGACGTGGAAGGTTTCAGATACGCAGTATTTT CASSESTWKVSDTQYF
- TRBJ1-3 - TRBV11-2 TGTGCCAGCAGACCCGGGGCAGGGGCGGTTACACGCTCTGGAAACACCATATATTTT CASRPGAGAVTRSGNTIYF
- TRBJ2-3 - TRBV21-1 TGTGCCAGCAGCTTCCGGGACTCCCTAGCGGGAGAAGAAGATACGCAGTATTTT CASSFRDSLAGEEDTQYF
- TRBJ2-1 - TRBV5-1 TGCGCCAGCAGCTTGGAGGAACCCTACAATGAGCAGTTCTTC CASSLEEPYNEQFF
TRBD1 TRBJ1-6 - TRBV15 TGTGCCACCACGACAGGGGCTAATTCACCCCTCCACTTT CATTTGANSPLHF
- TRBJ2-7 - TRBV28 TGTGCCAGCACCACGGACGGGACCTACGAGCAGTACTTC CASTTDGTYEQYF
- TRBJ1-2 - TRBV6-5 TGTGCCAGCAGCCCCGGGACCGCCCATGGCTACACCTTC CASSPGTAHGYTF
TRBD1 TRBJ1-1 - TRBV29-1 TGCAGCGTCCGGACAGGGGGAAACACTGAAGCTTTCTTT CSVRTGGNTEAFF
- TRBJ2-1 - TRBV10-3 TGTGCCATCAGTGAGTCCAGGTACAATGAGCAGTTCTTC CAISESRYNEQFF
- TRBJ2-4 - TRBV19 TGTGCCAGTACTGTCCGAAGGGGAGCCAAAAACATTCAGTACTTC CASTVRRGAKNIQYF
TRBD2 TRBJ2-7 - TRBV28 TGTGCCAGCAGTGTGGGACTAGCGGGATATAACGAGCAGTACTTC CASSVGLAGYNEQYF
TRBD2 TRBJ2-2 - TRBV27 TGTGCCAGCAGTTATAGCGGGAGTACCGGGGAGCTGTTTTTT CASSYSGSTGELFF
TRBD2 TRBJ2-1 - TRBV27 TGTGCCAGCCTTGGACTAGCGGCTTTAAGCTCCTACAATGAGCAGTTCTTC CASLGLAALSSYNEQFF
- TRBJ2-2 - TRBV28 TGTGCCAGCAGTTCTCGGACCCCTCACACCGGGGAGCTGTTTTTT CASSSRTPHTGELFF
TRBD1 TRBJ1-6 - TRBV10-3 TGTGCCACCCTGGGACAGGGCAATTCACCCCTCCACTTT CATLGQGNSPLHF
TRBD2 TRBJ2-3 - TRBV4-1 TGCGCCAGCAGCCAAACAGTAGCGGGACTCATTGCCCCGTATTTT CASSQTVAGLIAPYF